Presented here are 19 T cell receptor beta chains from one specimen sequenced in a study of blood T cell repertoires in COVID-19. Sequencing was performed with immunoSEQ multiplex PCR; in TCRdb, only in-frame clones are kept and a portion is missing. This sample has roughly 180,000 clones, with about four fifths found just once. The sample taken for sequencing was PBMCs or T cells enriched from blood (not recorded which). Receptors originate from a man aged 50-60 years who had recovered from COVID-19.

The chain has TRBV4-2 and TRBJ1-5; maybe TRBD1 (5 bases). Germline CDR1 and CDR2: LGHNA and YNFKEQ. The V and J ends lost 0 bases and 3 bases respectively, with 18 bases between them. CDR3 length: 18 residues. The CDR3 reads CASSQDSAGRLTNQPQHF. The CDR3 DNA follows: TGTGCCAGCAGCCAAGATTCGGCAGGGAGGTTAACCAATCAGCCCCAGCATTTT.

The chain combines TRBV11-1 with TRBJ2-3; 10 positions agree with TRBD2. Germline-derived CDR1 and CDR2 are SGHAT and FQDESV (reference sequence). The CDR3 extends over 16 amino acids. After removal of 5 bases from V and 3 bases from J, the junction contained 8 bases not matched to a gene. In DNA, the CDR3 is TGTGCCAGCAGCCCCCTAGCGGGAGCTTGGACAGATACGCAGTATTTT. It encodes CASSPLAGAWTDTQYF.

This chain joins TRBV6-5 and TRBJ1-1, with D tentatively TRBD1 (6 bases). The CDR3 is 14 amino acids. Germline CDR1 MNHEY, CDR2 SVGAGI. Trimming removed 2 bases from V and 4 bases from J, with 11 bases in between. The CDR3 is CASSYLTGITEAFF. As DNA, the CDR3 is TGTGCCAGCAGTTACCTGACAGGAATCACTGAAGCTTTCTTT.

This chain links TRBV9 with TRBJ1-2; D possibly corresponds to TRBD1 (6 bases). The germline V gene encodes CDR1 SGDLS and CDR2 YYNGEE. V gave up 4 bases and J gave up 3 bases, with 19 bases separating them. The CDR3 has 16 residues. The CDR3 DNA reads TGTGCCAGCAGCTCACACACAGGGAGAGTAGACTATGGCTACACCTTC. Translation: CASSSHTGRVDYGYTF.

The gene calls are TRBV10-2 and TRBJ2-7, with TRBD1 as a possible D gene (6 bases). The germline CDR1 and CDR2 sequences are WSHSY and SAAADI. The CDR3 length is 13 residues. With 6 bases removed from V and 3 bases from J, the gap between germline ends came to 12 bases. The CDR3 region is CASRATGDYEQYF. The CDR3 DNA follows: TGCGCCAGCAGAGCGACAGGTGACTACGAGCAGTACTTC.

This chain links TRBV5-1 with TRBJ1-1, with D tentatively TRBD1 (5 bases). CDR1 and CDR2 from the germline V gene are SGHRS and YFSETQ. The CDR3 runs to 16 residues. The V end was cut by 0 bases, the J end by 0 bases, with 12 bases between. CDR3 amino acids: CASSLVGPGLNTEAFF. The CDR3, as DNA: TGCGCCAGCAGCTTGGTGGGGCCCGGGCTGAACACTGAAGCTTTCTTT.

The chain joins TRBV6-1 to TRBJ2-5; 10 nucleotides align to TRBD1. The CDR3 is 16 residues long. Trimming removed 4 bases from V and 0 bases from J; junction bases left unmatched: 5. Germline V CDR1 and CDR2: MNHNS, SASEGT. CDR3 residues: CASSAGQGSYQETQYF. The CDR3 bases are TGTGCCAGCAGTGCGGGACAGGGGTCGTACCAAGAGACCCAGTACTTC.

The J gene is TRBJ1-4, the V gene TRBV28, with 10 positions matching TRBD1. Looked up from germline, CDR1 is MDHEN and CDR2 is SYDVKM. After removal of 4 bases from V and 15 bases from J, the junction contained 8 bases not matched to a gene. CDR3 length: 13 residues. CDR3 protein: CASSSNGGTGVFF. CDR3 nucleotide sequence: TGTGCCAGCAGTTCCAACGGGGGGACAGGGGTGTTTTTT.

The chain couples TRBV7-2 to TRBJ1-2; D is uncertain. From germline, CDR1 is SGHTA and CDR2 FQGNSA. This CDR3 has 14 residues. V lost 5 bases and J lost 4, with 14 bases in between. The CDR3 sequence: CASSPIAAGYGYTF. DNA for the CDR3: TGTGCCAGCAGCCCCATTGCGGCGGGCTATGGCTACACCTTC.

CDR3 region: CASSISFTPREDEQFF. Written as DNA, the CDR3 is TGTGCCAGTAGTATTTCTTTCACCCCTCGCGAGGATGAGCAGTTCTTC. The chain employs TRBV19 and TRBJ2-1; D ambiguous. Trimming removed 3 bases at V and 8 bases at J, with 20 bases between. This CDR3 spans 16 amino acids. Germline CDR1 is LNHDA and CDR2 is SQIVND (reference sequence).

The chain carries TRBV2 and TRBJ2-3; D is perhaps TRBD2 (6 bases). Germline CDR1 is SNHLY and CDR2 is FYNNEI. The CDR3 is 16 residues long. Trimming shortened V by 5 bases and J by 4 bases, and 19 bases separated the two germline ends. CDR3: CASSFGGLGGADTQYF. The CDR3 DNA reads TGTGCCAGCAGTTTCGGAGGCTTGGGAGGAGCAGATACGCAGTATTTT. The complete variable domain, with remaining parts taken from reference TRBV2 and TRBJ2-3, reads EPEVTQTPSHQVTQMGQEVILRCVPISNHLYFYWYRQILGQKVEFLVSFYNNEISEKSEIFDDQFSVERPDGSNFTLKIRSTKLEDSAMYFCASSFGGLGGADTQYFGPGTRLTVL.

A few counts support this clone. Other DNA sequences in the sample encode the same CDR3. The chain employs TRBV15 and TRBJ1-3; perhaps TRBD1 as D (5 bases). The ends were cut back, 0 bases at V and 0 bases at J, with 12 bases in the middle. This CDR3 has 17 amino acids. Germline loops: CDR1 LNHNV, CDR2 YYDKDF (reference sequence). The CDR3 is CATSRDSGGISGNTIYF. The CDR3 nucleotides read TGTGCCACCAGCAGAGATTCCGGGGGGATCTCTGGAAACACCATATATTTT.

In this sample, this clone turned up once. The J gene is TRBJ2-7, the V gene TRBV5-6, with 10 bases aligning to TRBD2. The germline gives CDR1 SGHDT, CDR2 YYEEEE. The CDR3 length is 16 residues. The J segment lost 0 bases and the V segment lost 0 bases, leaving 3 bases of the junction unmatched. For the CDR3, the DNA is TGTGCCAGCAGCTTGGTGCCTAGCGGGAGCTCCTACGAGCAGTACTTC. Translation: CASSLVPSGSSYEQYF.

The chain employs TRBV5-1 and TRBJ2-7; TRBD1 matches 11 bases. Trimming removed 0 bases from V and 5 bases from J; junction bases left unmatched: 4. CDR3 length equals 15 residues. Germline assignment: CDR1 SGHRS and CDR2 YFSETQ. The CDR3 is CASSLVGQGANEQYF. DNA of the CDR3: TGCGCCAGCAGCTTGGTAGGACAGGGGGCCAACGAGCAGTACTTC.

Here the CDR3 DNA reads TGTGCCAGCAGCCTAAGGGGGCGCGAGAATGGCTACACCTTC. The encoded protein is CASSLRGRENGYTF. The chain is built from TRBV7-3 and TRBJ1-2, with 7 bases identical to TRBD1. The trim removed 5 bases at V and 6 bases at J, leaving 9 bases unmatched. The CDR3 runs to 14 residues. In germline, CDR1 is SGHTA, CDR2 FQGTGA.

The rearrangement links TRBV6-5 to TRBJ1-4; D gene uncertain. Trimming stripped 10 bases from V and 0 bases from J, with 9 bases between. CDR3 size: 13 residues. Germline CDR1 MNHEY, CDR2 SVGAGI. The CDR3 reads CATRVTTNEKLFF. The CDR3 region has the DNA TGTGCCACCCGAGTTACAACTAATGAAAAACTGTTTTTT.

The V call is TRBV7-9, the J call TRBJ1-1, with 10 bases aligning to TRBD1. CDR3 length equals 12 residues. The J segment lost 11 bases and the V segment lost 11 bases, leaving 11 bases of the junction unmatched. CDR1 and CDR2 from the germline V gene are SEHNR and FQNEAQ (reference sequence). The CDR3 nucleotides read TGTGCCGGGGAAGACAGGGGGCGAGGCGCTTTCTTT. This codes for CAGEDRGRGAFF.

The chain uses TRBV19 and TRBJ1-1, with D possibly TRBD1 on 5 matching bases. This CDR3 is built from 16 residues. Trimming stripped 6 bases from V and 0 bases from J, with 17 bases between. In germline, CDR1 is LNHDA, CDR2 SQIVND (reference sequence). Written as DNA, the CDR3 is TGTGCCAGTAGAGTCGCGGGGGAGGGTGTGAACACTGAAGCTTTCTTT. Its translation is CASRVAGEGVNTEAFF.

The chain joins TRBV28 to TRBJ1-2; 7 bases are shared with TRBD1. Germline V gives CDR1 MDHEN, CDR2 SYDVKM. The V gene end was trimmed by 5 bases and the J gene end by 13 bases; junction bases not matched to a gene: 10. The CDR3 covers 12 residues. CDR3 in amino acids: CASSPGQGVITF. For the CDR3, the DNA is TGTGCCAGCAGTCCCGGGCAGGGGGTAATCACCTTC.